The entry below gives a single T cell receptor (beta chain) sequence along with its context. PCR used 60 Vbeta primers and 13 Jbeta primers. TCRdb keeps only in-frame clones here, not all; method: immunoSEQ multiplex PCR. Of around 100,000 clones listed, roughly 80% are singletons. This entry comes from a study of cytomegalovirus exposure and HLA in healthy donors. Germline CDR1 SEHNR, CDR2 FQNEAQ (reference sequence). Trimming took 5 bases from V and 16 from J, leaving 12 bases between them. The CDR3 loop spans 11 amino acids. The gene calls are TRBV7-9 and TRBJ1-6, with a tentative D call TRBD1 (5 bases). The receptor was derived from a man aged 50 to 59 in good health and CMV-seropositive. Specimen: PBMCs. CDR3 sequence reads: CASSETGSLHF. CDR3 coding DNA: TGTGCCAGCAGCGAAACAGGTTCACTCCACTTT.